The entry that follows covers one T cell receptor (beta chain) sequence. The sample originates from a study of blood T cell repertoires in COVID-19. Germline CDR1 is SGHNT and CDR2 is YYREEE (reference sequence). V was clipped by 5 bases and J by 3 bases; unmatched bases: 8. This CDR3 region has 16 residues. Method: immunoSEQ multiplex PCR; TCRdb's copy keeps in-frame clones and lacks some. The sample lists some 150,000 clones; roughly 84% were seen once. The specimen sequenced was peripheral blood. This receptor was taken from a woman in her forties or fifties with acute or convalescent COVID-19. The gene calls are TRBV5-4 and TRBJ1-2, with TRBD1 matching 12 bases. CDR3: CASSKDGTGGYYGYTF. CDR3 bases: TGTGCCAGCAGTAAGGATGGGACAGGGGGCTACTATGGCTACACCTTC.